This T cell receptor (beta chain) was captured in a study of metastatic and nonmetastatic thyroid tumors (dated by TCRdb to about 2020). Study-wide context: Repertoires from peripheral blood and from tumor or nodule tissue samples of malignant and benign thyroid patients were compared. On the study overall, not on this receptor specifically: In both blood and tumor samples, TCR beta diversity was reported to be significantly higher in malignant tumors than in benign nodules.

V loses 2 bases, J loses 7 bases, and the germline ends lie 12 bases apart. CDR1 MNHNY and CDR2 SVGAGI were looked up in the germline V gene (reference sequence). The CDR3 numbers 15 residues from cysteine through phenylalanine. Only CDR3 DNA remains: 45 bases, in frame from the first base. No treatment had been received by any patient before thyroid surgery. Using T-cell receptor beta sequencing, the study looked back at clinical samples from patients collected from about 2011 to 2019. Many counts were recorded for this clone. The antigen it recognizes is unknown. No much larger clone exists at a distance of one base, and base qualities are not known. Receptor libraries were prepared by PCR. Sequenced on an Illumina HiSeq 4000. High-throughput sequencing was used to profile the TCR beta-chain CDR3 region of each patient. Regarding the original processing steps: A classifier to discriminate distant-metastatic papillary thyroid cancer patients was built from CDR3 differences across clinicopathological groups. Repertoire diversity was assessed with the Shannon index, and tumor-blood repertoire similarity with the Morisita-Horn index. TCRdb reprocessed the public reads (quality trimming at Q25 with fastp, clone calling with MiXCR) and kept in-frame beta chains. The V and J calls reflect TCRdb's pipeline rather than the authors' work. The sample contains about 70,000 clones, less than 20% of them found a single time. Roughly 13% of the sample is taken by the ten largest.

This receptor chain uses TRBV6-6 and TRBJ1-6; the D gene is not confidently resolved. The TCR sequence derives from a female donor with papillary thyroid cancer or a benign thyroid nodule (not recorded which). Some clones in this sample may be carry-over from other donors' samples. Sequencing was done on a sample of blood. The bases are TGTGCCAGCAGTTACCTAAACCTGGGGAATTCACCCCTCCACTTT. Its protein product is CASSYLNLGNSPLHF.